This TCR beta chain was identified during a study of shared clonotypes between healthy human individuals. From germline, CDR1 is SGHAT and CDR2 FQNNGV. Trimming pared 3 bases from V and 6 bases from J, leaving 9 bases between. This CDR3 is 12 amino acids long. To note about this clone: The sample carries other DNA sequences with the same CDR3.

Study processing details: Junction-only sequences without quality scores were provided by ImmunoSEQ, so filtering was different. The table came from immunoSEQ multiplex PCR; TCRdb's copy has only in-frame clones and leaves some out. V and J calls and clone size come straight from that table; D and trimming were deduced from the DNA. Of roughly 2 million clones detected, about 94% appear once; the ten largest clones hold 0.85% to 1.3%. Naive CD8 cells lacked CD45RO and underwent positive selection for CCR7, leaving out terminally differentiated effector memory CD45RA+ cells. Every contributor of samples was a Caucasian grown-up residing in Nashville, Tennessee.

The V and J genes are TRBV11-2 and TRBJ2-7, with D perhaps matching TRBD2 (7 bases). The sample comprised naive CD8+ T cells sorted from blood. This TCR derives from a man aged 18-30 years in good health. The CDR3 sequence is CASSLGGLEQYF. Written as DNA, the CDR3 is TGTGCCAGCAGCTTGGGGGGGCTCGAGCAGTACTTC.